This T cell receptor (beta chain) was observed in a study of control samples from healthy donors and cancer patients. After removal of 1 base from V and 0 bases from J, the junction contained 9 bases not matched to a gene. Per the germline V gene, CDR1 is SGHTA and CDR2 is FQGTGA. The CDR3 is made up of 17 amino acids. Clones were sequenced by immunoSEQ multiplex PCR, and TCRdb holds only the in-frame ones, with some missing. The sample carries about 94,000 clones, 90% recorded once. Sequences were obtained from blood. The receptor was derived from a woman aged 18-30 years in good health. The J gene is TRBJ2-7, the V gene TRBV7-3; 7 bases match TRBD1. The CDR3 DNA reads TGTGCCAGCAGCTTAATCGAGACACAGGGGCTCTCCTACGAGCAGTACTTC. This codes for CASSLIETQGLSYEQYF.